This T cell receptor (beta chain) derives from a study of identical twins. TCRdb analysed the 5' RACE reads with MiXCR anew, one entry per CDR3 protein. The sample contains under 450,000 distinct CDR3 sequences, around a sixth of which appear only once. This clonotype was observed at least ten times. V lost 3 bases and J lost 3, with 10 bases in between. Germline V gives CDR1 SGHAT, CDR2 FQNNGV. The CDR3 totals 14 residues. V gene TRBV11-2 combines with J gene TRBJ2-3; no clear D gene. Sequencing was performed on naive T cells sorted from blood. This TCR was sampled from a man in his forties or fifties in good health. The CDR3 DNA follows: TGTGCCAGCAGCTTTGCCGATAGAACAGATACGCAGTATTTT. Encoded protein: CASSFADRTDTQYF.